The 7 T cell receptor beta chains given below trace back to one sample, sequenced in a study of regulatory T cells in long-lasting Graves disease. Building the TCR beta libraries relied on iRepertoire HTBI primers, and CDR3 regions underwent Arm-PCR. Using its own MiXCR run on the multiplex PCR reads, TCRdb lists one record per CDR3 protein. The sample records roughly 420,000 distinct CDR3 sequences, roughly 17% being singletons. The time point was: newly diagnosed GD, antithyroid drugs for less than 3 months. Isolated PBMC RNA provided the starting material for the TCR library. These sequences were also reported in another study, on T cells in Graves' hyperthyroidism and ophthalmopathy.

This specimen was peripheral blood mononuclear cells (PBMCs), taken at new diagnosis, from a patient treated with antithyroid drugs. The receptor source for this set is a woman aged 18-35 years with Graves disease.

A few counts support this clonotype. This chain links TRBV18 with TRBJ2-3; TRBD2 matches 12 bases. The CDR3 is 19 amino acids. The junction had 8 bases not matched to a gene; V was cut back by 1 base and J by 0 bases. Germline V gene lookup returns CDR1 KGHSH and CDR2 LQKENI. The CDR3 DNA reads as TGTGCCAGCTCACCACGACTAGCGGGAGCCCGGGGGAGCACAGATACGCAGTATTTT. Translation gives CASSPRLAGARGSTDTQYF.

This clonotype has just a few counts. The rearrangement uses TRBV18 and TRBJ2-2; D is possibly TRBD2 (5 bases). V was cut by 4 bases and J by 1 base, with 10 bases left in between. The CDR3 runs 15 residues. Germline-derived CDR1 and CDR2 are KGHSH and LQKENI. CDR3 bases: TGTGCCAGCTCACGAGGGAAAGGGAACACCGGGGAGCTGTTTTTT. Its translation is CASSRGKGNTGELFF.

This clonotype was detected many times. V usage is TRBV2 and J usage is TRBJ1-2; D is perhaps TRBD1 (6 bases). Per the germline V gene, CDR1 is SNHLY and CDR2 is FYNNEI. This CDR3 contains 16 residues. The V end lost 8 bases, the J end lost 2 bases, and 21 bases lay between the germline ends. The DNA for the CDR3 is TGTGCCAGCGAGGGAAGGGCGCAGGGGTGGAACTATGGCTACACCTTC. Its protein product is CASEGRAQGWNYGYTF.

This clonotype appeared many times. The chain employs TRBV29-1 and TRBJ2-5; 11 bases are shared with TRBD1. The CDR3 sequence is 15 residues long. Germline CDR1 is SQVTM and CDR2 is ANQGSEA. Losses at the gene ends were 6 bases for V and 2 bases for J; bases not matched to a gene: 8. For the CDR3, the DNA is TGCAGCGTGACCGGGACAGGGGGGTCACAAGAGACCCAGTACTTC. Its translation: CSVTGTGGSQETQYF.

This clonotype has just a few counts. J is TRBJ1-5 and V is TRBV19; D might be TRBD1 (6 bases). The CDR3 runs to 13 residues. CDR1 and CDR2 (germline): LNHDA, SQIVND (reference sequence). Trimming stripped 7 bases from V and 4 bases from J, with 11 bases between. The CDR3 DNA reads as TGTGCCAGTACGGTCACAGGGAATCAGCCCCAGCATTTT. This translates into CASTVTGNQPQHF. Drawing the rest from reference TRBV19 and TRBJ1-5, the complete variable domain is DGGITQSPKYLFRKEGQNVTLSCEQNLNHDAMYWYRQDPGQGLRLIYYSQIVNDFQKGDIAEGYSVSREKKESFPLTVTSAQKNPTAFYLCASTVTGNQPQHFGDGTRLSIL.

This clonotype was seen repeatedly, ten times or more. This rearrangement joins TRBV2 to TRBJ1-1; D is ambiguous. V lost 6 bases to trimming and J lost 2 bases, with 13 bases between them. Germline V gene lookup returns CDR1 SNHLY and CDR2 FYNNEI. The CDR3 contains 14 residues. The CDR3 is CASSVLGINTEAFF. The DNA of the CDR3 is TGTGCCAGCAGCGTTCTCGGGATTAACACTGAAGCTTTCTTT.

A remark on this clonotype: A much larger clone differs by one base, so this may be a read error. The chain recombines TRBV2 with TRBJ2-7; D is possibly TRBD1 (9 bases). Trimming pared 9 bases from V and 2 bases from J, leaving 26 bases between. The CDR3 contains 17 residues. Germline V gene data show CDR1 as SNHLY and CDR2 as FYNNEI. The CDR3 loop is CASLGTGSGGDTYEQYF. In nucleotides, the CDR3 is TGTGCCAGTCTCGGGACAGGGTCGGGAGGGGATACCTACGAGCAGTACTTC.